The rows below give T cell receptor beta chains drawn from one sample of a study of T cell responses to AZD1222 COVID-19 vaccine. Some clones are missing from TCRdb's copy, which holds only in-frame ones; the method was immunoSEQ multiplex PCR. The table has tens of thousands of clones, around 85% seen once. The specimen was peripheral blood, collected 28 days after the second AZD1222 dose. The receptors stem from an adult who received the AZD1222 COVID-19 vaccine. The CDR3 runs from the conserved cysteine through the conserved F or W. Fields, in order: J gene, clone size, V gene, D gene, CDR3 protein, CDR3 DNA. A D gene is named only where the DNA matches it firmly. Some rows mark clone size as missing; the rest say once, few, many or name a class of expanded clone.

J: TRBJ1-1; size: .; V: TRBV5-4; D: TRBD1; CDR3: CASGDRGRVTEAFF; DNA: TGTGCCAGCGGGGACAGGGGGCGAGTCACTGAAGCTTTCTTT
J: TRBJ2-7; size: .; V: TRBV7-9; D: TRBD2; CDR3: CASSSGLAGVSQQYF; DNA: TGTGCCAGCAGCTCCGGACTAGCGGGAGTATCGCAGCAGTACTTC
J: TRBJ2-1; size: .; V: TRBV28; D: TRBD2; CDR3: CASSRLLAGGRNEQFF; DNA: TGTGCCAGCAGCCGACTCTTAGCGGGAGGGCGGAATGAGCAGTTCTTC
J: TRBJ1-2; size: once; V: TRBV28; D: .; CDR3: CASSQGRSYGYTF; DNA: TGTGCCAGCAGTCAGGGACGGAGCTATGGCTACACCTTC
J: TRBJ2-1; size: .; V: TRBV11-2; D: .; CDR3: CASSLTRSLGNEQFF; DNA: TGTGCCAGCAGCTTAACTAGGTCGCTCGGGAATGAGCAGTTCTTC
J: TRBJ2-7; size: .; V: TRBV5-1; D: .; CDR3: CASSRDRGNSYEQYF; DNA: TGCGCCAGCAGCCGGGACCGAGGTAACTCCTACGAGCAGTACTTC
J: TRBJ1-1; size: .; V: TRBV7-2; D: .; CDR3: CASSLRLMNTEAFF; DNA: TGTGCCAGCAGCTTACGTTTGATGAACACTGAAGCTTTCTTT
J: TRBJ2-3; size: .; V: TRBV12-5; D: TRBD1; CDR3: CASGSTGTGVATQYF; DNA: TGTGCTAGTGGTTCAACCGGGACAGGGGTGGCCACGCAGTATTTT
J: TRBJ1-2; size: .; V: TRBV6-1; D: .; CDR3: CASSEAVVGYTF; DNA: TGTGCCAGCAGTGAAGCCGTGGTAGGCTACACCTTC
J: TRBJ2-7; size: .; V: TRBV27; D: .; CDR3: CASSIARTGEQYF; DNA: TGTGCCAGCAGTATAGCCCGGACCGGCGAGCAGTACTTC
J: TRBJ2-5; size: .; V: TRBV30; D: .; CDR3: CAWSVRSPKWYQETQYF; DNA: TGTGCCTGGAGTGTACGTTCCCCGAAATGGTACCAAGAGACCCAGTACTTC
J: TRBJ1-1; size: .; V: TRBV7-6; D: TRBD1; CDR3: CASSLIKTGDTEAFF; DNA: TGTGCCAGCAGCTTAATTAAGACAGGGGACACTGAAGCTTTCTTT
J: TRBJ2-1; size: .; V: TRBV5-4; D: TRBD1; CDR3: CASSGDRGSYNEQFF; DNA: TGTGCCAGCAGCGGTGACAGGGGGTCCTACAATGAGCAGTTCTTC